The 21 T cell receptor beta chains listed next were all sequenced from one sample in a study of beta chain features in type 1 diabetes. Every bit of the isolated RNA underwent reverse transcription, so sequencing read expressed TCRB transcripts. Clones were read by immunoSEQ multiplex PCR, and TCRdb kept only the in-frame ones, dropping some. The profile shows a few hundred thousand clones, roughly an eighth of them singletons. The sample was naive CD4+ T cells from blood. These receptors came from a man aged 18-30 years in good health.

This chain links TRBV18 with TRBJ2-7; the match to TRBD1 covers 9 bases. Germline loops: CDR1 KGHSH, CDR2 LQKENI. CDR3 length: 14 residues. V lost 4 bases to trimming and J lost 5 bases; unmatched junction nucleotides: 6. Here the CDR3 DNA reads TGTGCCAGCTCACAACAGGGGGCTGGGAACGAGCAGTACTTC. This codes for CASSQQGAGNEQYF.

This clone was seen a handful of times. This sequence joins TRBV19 and TRBJ1-1; D possibly corresponds to TRBD1 (6 bases). V lost 5 bases and J lost 8, with 15 bases in between. Germline V gives CDR1 LNHDA, CDR2 SQIVND (reference sequence). The CDR3 runs to 13 residues. CDR3 DNA sequence: TGTGCCAGTAGTGTACAGGGCTGGGGAGAAGCTTTCTTT. This encodes CASSVQGWGEAFF.

To note about this clone: This sample also contains other DNA sequences that code for the same CDR3. This chain joins TRBV4-2 and TRBJ1-2, with unresolved D. The germline CDR1 and CDR2 sequences are LGHNA and YNFKEQ. V lost 0 bases to trimming and J lost 4 bases, with 3 bases between them. The CDR3 is 12 residues long. The CDR3 here is CASSQDSYGYTF. The CDR3, as DNA: TGTGCCAGCAGCCAAGACAGCTATGGCTACACCTTC.

The chain joins TRBV4-3 to TRBJ1-1, with D unclear. The CDR3 is made up of 14 amino acids. Looked up from germline, CDR1 is LGHNA and CDR2 is YSLEER. V was trimmed by 1 base and J by 1 base, leaving 7 bases between them. CDR3 in DNA: TGCGCCAGCAGCCAAGTGGAGAGGAACACTGAAGCTTTCTTT. Protein product: CASSQVERNTEAFF.

The chain combines TRBV5-1 with TRBJ2-6, with unresolved D. Trimming shortened V by 4 bases and J by 1 base, and 9 bases separated the two germline ends. The germline V gene has CDR1 SGHRS and CDR2 YFSETQ. The CDR3 has 15 amino acids. As DNA, the CDR3 is TGCGCCAGCAGCCGCCGGAGTTCTGGGGCCAACGTCCTGACTTTC. Translation: CASSRRSSGANVLTF.

This clone was recorded a few times. The chain carries TRBV4-2 and TRBJ2-1; TRBD2 matches 9 bases. The J segment lost 3 bases and the V segment lost 0 bases, leaving 9 bases of the junction unmatched. Per the germline V gene, CDR1 is LGHNA and CDR2 is YNFKEQ. The CDR3 totals 18 residues. CDR3 in amino acids: CASSQDFGDSGGYNEQFF. The CDR3 DNA sequence: TGTGCCAGCAGCCAAGATTTCGGGGATAGCGGGGGCTACAATGAGCAGTTCTTC.

This chain joins TRBV28 and TRBJ1-1; 7 bases line up with TRBD1. The CDR3 spans 14 residues. Germline CDR1 MDHEN, CDR2 SYDVKM. Unmatched junction bases numbered 4, after V lost 4 bases and J lost 2 bases. This chain's CDR3 is CASSWGQHNTEAFF. The CDR3 DNA sequence: TGTGCCAGCAGTTGGGGACAGCATAACACTGAAGCTTTCTTT.

The chain links TRBV7-9 to TRBJ2-2; D might be TRBD1 (6 bases). CDR1 and CDR2 from the germline V gene are SEHNR and FQNEAQ (reference sequence). Trimming stripped 5 bases from V and 6 bases from J, with 16 bases between. The CDR3 runs to 15 residues. CDR3 coding DNA: TGTGCCAGCAGCGGACACCCAAGGGGGTCCGGGGAGCTGTTTTTT. Its translation: CASSGHPRGSGELFF.

A few counts support this clone. The J gene is TRBJ2-5, the V gene TRBV27; no reliable D call. This CDR3 comprises 13 residues. V lost 5 bases to trimming and J lost 5 bases, with 12 bases between them. Germline values: CDR1 MNHEY, CDR2 SMNVEV (reference sequence). This CDR3 is CASSKTRRETQYF. CDR3 in DNA: TGTGCCAGCAGTAAGACGCGGCGGGAGACCCAGTACTTC.

This clone was detected a few times. The CDR3 loop is CASSPTRNTGELFF. CDR3 sequence (DNA): TGTGCCAGCAGCCCGACAAGGAACACCGGGGAGCTGTTTTTT. This chain links TRBV7-6 with TRBJ2-2; D gene unclear. V was clipped by 5 bases and J by 1 base, with 8 bases between them. Germline assignment: CDR1 SGHVS and CDR2 FNYEAQ. The CDR3 covers 14 residues.

Remarks on this clone: The same CDR3 can be traced to other DNA sequences in this sample. V usage is TRBV7-9 and J usage is TRBJ2-7, with 9 bases matching TRBD2. V was clipped by 3 bases and J by 2 bases; unmatched bases: 2. Germline V gives CDR1 SEHNR, CDR2 FQNEAQ (reference sequence). This CDR3 has 14 amino acids. The CDR3 region is CASSLTSGAYEQYF. CDR3 nucleotide sequence: TGTGCCAGCAGCTTGACTAGCGGCGCCTACGAGCAGTACTTC. The whole variable domain, filled in from reference TRBV7-9 and TRBJ2-7, reads DTGVSQNPRHKITKRGQNVTFRCDPISEHNRLYWYRQTLGQGPEFLTYFQNEAQLEKSRLLSDRFSAERPKGSFSTLEIQRTEQGDSAMYLCASSLTSGAYEQYFGPGTRLTVT.

The genes are TRBV30 and TRBJ2-7; D is unclear. This CDR3 region has 11 residues. V was shortened by 2 bases and J by 4 bases, with 6 bases between the two germline ends. CDR1 is GTSNPN, CDR2 SVGIG, per germline (reference sequence). The CDR3 reads CAWSIGYEQYF. The CDR3 DNA sequence: TGTGCCTGGAGTATCGGGTACGAGCAGTACTTC.

V usage is TRBV4-3 and J usage is TRBJ2-1, with TRBD2 matching 9 bases. Per germline, CDR1 LGHNA and CDR2 YSLEER. Unmatched junction bases numbered 10, after V lost 4 bases and J lost 12 bases. The CDR3 spans 14 residues. This chain's CDR3 is CASSRSEAGGSQFF. In DNA, the CDR3 is TGCGCCAGCAGCCGAAGCGAGGCGGGGGGGTCGCAGTTCTTC.

This chain connects TRBV30 to TRBJ2-1; no clear D gene. Trimming took 5 bases from V and 9 from J, leaving 11 bases between them. Germline CDR1 is GTSNPN and CDR2 is SVGIG (reference sequence). CDR3 length: 11 amino acids. DNA of the CDR3: TGTGCCTGGGCGGAACTCGTTGAGCAGTTCTTC. Its translation is CAWAELVEQFF.

The chain has TRBV7-2 and TRBJ1-2; D not certain. The CDR3 contains 14 residues. Germline-derived CDR1 and CDR2 are SGHTA and FQGNSA. V was shortened by 5 bases and J by 8 bases, with 18 bases between the two germline ends. CDR3 sequence reads: CASSLQSGREGYTF. In DNA form, the CDR3 reads TGTGCCAGCAGCCTACAATCCGGACGGGAAGGCTACACCTTC. Together with reference TRBV7-2 and TRBJ1-2, the CDR3 gives the full variable domain: GAGVSQSPSNKVTEKGKDVELRCDPISGHTALYWYRQSLGQGLEFLIYFQGNSAPDKSGLPSDRFSAERTGGSVSTLTIQRTQQEDSAVYLCASSLQSGREGYTFGSGTRLTVV.

The genes are TRBV7-3 and TRBJ2-1, with D unclear. There are 15 residues in the CDR3. Trimming removed 1 base from V and 0 bases from J, with 7 bases in between. In germline, CDR1 is SGHTA, CDR2 FQGTGA. The chain's CDR3 is CASSLKASSYNEQFF. The CDR3 nucleotides read TGTGCCAGCAGCTTAAAAGCTAGCTCCTACAATGAGCAGTTCTTC.

The J gene is TRBJ1-1, the V gene TRBV29-1; D is perhaps TRBD1 (6 bases). The V end lost 7 bases, the J end lost 2 bases, and 11 bases lay between the germline ends. Per the germline V gene, CDR1 is SQVTM and CDR2 is ANQGSEA. The length of the CDR3 is 12 residues. CDR3 sequence (DNA): TGCAGCGCTAACAGGGCTAACACTGAAGCTTTCTTT. It codes for CSANRANTEAFF.

The genes are TRBV29-1 and TRBJ2-7; no clear D gene. Per germline, CDR1 SQVTM and CDR2 ANQGSEA. The V and J ends lost 4 bases and 6 bases respectively, with 13 bases between them. The CDR3 loop spans 12 amino acids. The CDR3 bases are TGCAGCGTTGGTCCCAGCGTGCGCGAGCAGTACTTC. It codes for CSVGPSVREQYF.

This clone has just a few counts. V gene TRBV7-3 combines with J gene TRBJ2-3; perhaps TRBD1 as D (5 bases). V was pared by 2 bases and J by 4 bases, with 7 bases between. Looked up from germline, CDR1 is SGHTA and CDR2 is FQGTGA. The CDR3 has 13 amino acids. The chain's CDR3 is CASSLGASDTQYF. Here the CDR3 DNA reads TGTGCCAGCAGCTTAGGGGCTTCAGATACGCAGTATTTT.

The genes are TRBV28 and TRBJ2-7; no clear D. CDR3 length: 13 residues. Germline values: CDR1 MDHEN, CDR2 SYDVKM. Trimming pared 6 bases from V and 2 bases from J, leaving 11 bases between. The CDR3 DNA sequence: TGTGCCAGCAGACCACCTACCCCCTACGAGCAGTACTTC. Encoded protein: CASRPPTPYEQYF.

This clone was seen a handful of times. The genes are TRBV9 and TRBJ2-1; 8 positions match TRBD2. Germline V gene data show CDR1 as SGDLS and CDR2 as YYNGEE. J gave up 8 bases and V 2 bases, and 9 bases lay outside the gene matches. CDR3 length: 15 residues. CDR3 coding DNA: TGTGCCAGCAGCGTTAGCGGGGTTCTTAGGCATGAGCAGTTCTTC. This translates into CASSVSGVLRHEQFF.